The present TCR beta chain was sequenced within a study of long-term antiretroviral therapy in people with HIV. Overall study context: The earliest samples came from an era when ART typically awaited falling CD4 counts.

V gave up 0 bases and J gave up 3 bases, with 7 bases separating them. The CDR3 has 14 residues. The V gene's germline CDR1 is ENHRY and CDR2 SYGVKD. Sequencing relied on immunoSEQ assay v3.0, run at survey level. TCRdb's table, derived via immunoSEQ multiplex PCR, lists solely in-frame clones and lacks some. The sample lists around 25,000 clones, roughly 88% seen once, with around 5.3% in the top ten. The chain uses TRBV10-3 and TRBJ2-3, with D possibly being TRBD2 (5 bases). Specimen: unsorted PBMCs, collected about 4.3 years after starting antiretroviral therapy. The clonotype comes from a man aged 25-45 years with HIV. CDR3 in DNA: TGTGCCATCAGTGAGTCTCTAGCAACAGATACGCAGTATTTT. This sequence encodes CAISESLATDTQYF.